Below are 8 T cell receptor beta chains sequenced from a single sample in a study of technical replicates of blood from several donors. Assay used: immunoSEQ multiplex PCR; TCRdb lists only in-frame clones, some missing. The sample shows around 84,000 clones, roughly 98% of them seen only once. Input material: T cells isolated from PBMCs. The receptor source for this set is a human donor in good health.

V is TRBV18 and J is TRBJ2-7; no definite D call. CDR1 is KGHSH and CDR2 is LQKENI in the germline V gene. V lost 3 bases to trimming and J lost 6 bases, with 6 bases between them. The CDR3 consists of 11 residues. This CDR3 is CASSPGREQYF. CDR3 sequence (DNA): TGTGCCAGCTCACCTGGCCGCGAGCAGTACTTC.

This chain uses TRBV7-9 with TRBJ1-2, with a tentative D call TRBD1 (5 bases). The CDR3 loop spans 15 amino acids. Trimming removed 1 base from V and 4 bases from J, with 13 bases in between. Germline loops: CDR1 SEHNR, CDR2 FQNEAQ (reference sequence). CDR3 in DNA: TGTGCCAGCAGCTTAGTGCTGCAAGACAGCTATGGCTACACCTTC. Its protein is CASSLVLQDSYGYTF.

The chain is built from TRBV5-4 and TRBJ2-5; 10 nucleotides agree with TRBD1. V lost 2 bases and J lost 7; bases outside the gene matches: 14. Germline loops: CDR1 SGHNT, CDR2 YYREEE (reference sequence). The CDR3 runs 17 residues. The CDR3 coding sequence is TGTGCCAGCAGCTTTCAGCCCTCGACAGGGGGCGGAGGGACCCAGTACTTC. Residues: CASSFQPSTGGGGTQYF. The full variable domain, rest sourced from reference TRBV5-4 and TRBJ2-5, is ETGVTQSPTHLIKTRGQQVTLRCSSQSGHNTVSWYQQALGQGPQFIFQYYREEENGRGNFPPRFSGLQFPNYSSELNVNALELDDSALYLCASSFQPSTGGGGTQYFGPGTRLLVL.

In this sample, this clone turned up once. In DNA form, the CDR3 reads TGTGCCAGTAGTATAAGACAGGGGGGCACTGAAGCTTTCTTT. Its translation: CASSIRQGGTEAFF. This chain joins TRBV19 and TRBJ1-1; 9 bases fit TRBD1. The germline V gene encodes CDR1 LNHDA and CDR2 SQIVND (reference sequence). The ends lost 2 bases at V and 4 bases at J; junction bases unmatched: 2. The CDR3 is 14 amino acids.

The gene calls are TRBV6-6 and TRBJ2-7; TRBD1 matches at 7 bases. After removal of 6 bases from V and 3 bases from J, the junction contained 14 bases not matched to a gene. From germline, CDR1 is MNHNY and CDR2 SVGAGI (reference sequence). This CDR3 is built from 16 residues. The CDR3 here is CASRGPDPTGFYEQYF. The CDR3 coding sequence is TGTGCCAGCAGGGGACCCGACCCGACAGGGTTCTACGAGCAGTACTTC.

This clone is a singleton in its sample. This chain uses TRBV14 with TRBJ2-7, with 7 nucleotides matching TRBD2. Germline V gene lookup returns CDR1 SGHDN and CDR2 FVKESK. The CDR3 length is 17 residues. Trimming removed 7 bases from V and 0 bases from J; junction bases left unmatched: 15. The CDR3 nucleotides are TGTGCCAGCAATCGGTTCCGCAGCGGGGAAAGCTCCTACGAGCAGTACTTC. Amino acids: CASNRFRSGESSYEQYF.

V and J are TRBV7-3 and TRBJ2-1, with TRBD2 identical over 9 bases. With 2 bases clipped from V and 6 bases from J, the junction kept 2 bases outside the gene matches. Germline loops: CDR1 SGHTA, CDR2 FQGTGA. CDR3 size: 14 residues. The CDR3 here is CASSLAGGVNEQFF. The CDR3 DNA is TGTGCCAGCAGCTTAGCGGGGGGGGTCAATGAGCAGTTCTTC.

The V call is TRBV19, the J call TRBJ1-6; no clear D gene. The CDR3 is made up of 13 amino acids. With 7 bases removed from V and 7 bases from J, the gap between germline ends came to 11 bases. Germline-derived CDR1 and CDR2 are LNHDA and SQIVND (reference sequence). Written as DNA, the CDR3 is TGTGCCAGTACAGTAACCATGAATTCACCCCTCCACTTT. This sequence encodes CASTVTMNSPLHF.